The subject of this entry is one TCR beta chain. This specimen comes from a study of blood T cell repertoires in COVID-19. Trimming took off 2 bases at V and 1 base at J, with 8 bases between the two ends. Germline V gives CDR1 MNHEY, CDR2 SVGAGI. The CDR3 covers 14 residues. Original processing methods: The authors estimated nucleated cell counts from reference gene primer amplification. Sequenced by immunoSEQ multiplex PCR; TCRdb stores in-frame clones only, minus some. That table furnishes V, J and clone size, whereas the DNA furnished D and trimming. Counted here are more than 55,000 clones, around 74% occurring once; the ten biggest clones make up around 6%.

Sequenced material: peripheral blood. The chain carries TRBV6-5 and TRBJ1-1; no firm D call. The sequence came from a woman aged 50 to 60 with active or convalescent COVID-19. The chain's CDR3 is CASSYEYRNTEAFF. In DNA form, the CDR3 reads TGTGCCAGCAGTTACGAATACAGGAACACTGAAGCTTTCTTT.